This T cell receptor beta chain appears in the sequencing data of a study of control samples from healthy donors and cancer patients. The protocol was immunoSEQ multiplex PCR, while the TCRdb copy is restricted to in-frame clones and leaves out a portion. The table has about 92,000 clones, around 80% seen once. The V gene's germline CDR1 is MRHNA and CDR2 SNTAGT. The CDR3 is 15 amino acids. J gave up 2 bases and V 5 bases, and 4 bases lay outside the gene matches. The rearrangement links TRBV6-4 to TRBJ2-3, with 10 bases matching TRBD2. This receptor was obtained from a woman aged 60-70 years in good health. The sequenced sample consisted of blood. The CDR3 loop reads CASSKSGGATDTQYF. In DNA, the CDR3 is TGTGCCAGCAGTAAGAGCGGGGGGGCCACAGATACGCAGTATTTT.